This T cell receptor (beta chain) was found in a study of blood T cell repertoires in COVID-19. In the study overall: PBMCs, B-cell-depleted T cells, or T cells provided the cDNA or gDNA that made up the material.

Using immunoSEQ multiplex PCR, the repertoire was profiled, and TCRdb retains in-frame clones only, with some absent. Here the sample spans approximately 170,000 clones, about 81% being singletons. This clonotype was sampled from a human donor in a cohort sampled during active COVID-19. The specimen sequenced was peripheral blood.

The CDR3 DNA follows: TGTGCCACCGGGGACAGGGTCAGAGAGCAGTTCTTC. Amino acids: CATGDRVREQFF. The chain uses TRBV7-2 and TRBJ2-1; TRBD1 matches at 9 bases. Germline CDR1 and CDR2: SGHTA and FQGNSA. Germline trimming cut 10 bases from V and 10 bases from J; bases unmatched to any gene: 8. The CDR3 contains 12 residues.